A single sample is the source of the 12 T cell receptor beta chains below, sequenced in a study of beta chain features in type 1 diabetes. What was sequenced were expressed TCRB transcripts, since all of the isolated RNA had been reverse transcribed. Using immunoSEQ multiplex PCR, the repertoire was profiled, and TCRdb retains in-frame clones only, with some absent. The sample consists of 810,000 or so clones, about a sixth of them appearing once. The sequencing sample was made of naive CD4+ T cells from blood. Receptor source: a woman between 18 and 29 years old in good health.

This chain uses TRBV18 with TRBJ2-7; D remains unclear. Per the germline V gene, CDR1 is KGHSH and CDR2 is LQKENI. There are 12 residues in the CDR3. V was clipped by 6 bases and J by 1 base, with 7 bases between them. CDR3 sequence reads: CASSGISYEQYF. For the CDR3, the DNA is TGTGCCAGCTCGGGGATTTCCTACGAGCAGTACTTC. The complete variable domain, with remaining parts taken from reference TRBV18 and TRBJ2-7, reads NAGVMQNPRHLVRRRGQEARLRCSPMKGHSHVYWYRQLPEEGLKFMVYLQKENIIDESGMPKERFSAEFPKEGPSILRIQQVVRGDSAAYFCASSGISYEQYFGPGTRLTVT.

This clone showed up just once. The V and J genes are TRBV7-9 and TRBJ2-7; maybe TRBD2 (5 bases). Per the germline V gene, CDR1 is SEHNR and CDR2 is FQNEAQ (reference sequence). V lost 2 bases to trimming and J lost 2 bases, with 13 bases between them. The CDR3 spans 15 residues. The CDR3 here is CASSLFLTIPYEQYF. The CDR3 DNA sequence: TGTGCCAGCAGCTTATTCTTGACTATACCCTACGAGCAGTACTTC.

This clone was counted a few times. The chain uses TRBV7-2 and TRBJ2-7; maybe TRBD2 (6 bases). In germline, CDR1 is SGHTA, CDR2 FQGNSA. CDR3 size: 15 residues. Deletions cut 5 bases from V and 2 bases from J, with 16 bases between. The CDR3 nucleotides read TGTGCCAGCAGCCGGGAGCGGGCCCTTGCCTACGAGCAGTACTTC. Translating it yields CASSRERALAYEQYF. The variable domain in full, with the rest retrieved from reference TRBV7-2 and TRBJ2-7, is GAGVSQSPSNKVTEKGKDVELRCDPISGHTALYWYRQSLGQGLEFLIYFQGNSAPDKSGLPSDRFSAERTGGSVSTLTIQRTQQEDSAVYLCASSRERALAYEQYFGPGTRLTVT.

The chain carries TRBV7-3 and TRBJ2-7; D is unclear. V shed 5 bases and J shed 5 bases, with 19 bases lying between them. The CDR3 is 15 residues long. Germline CDR1 is SGHTA and CDR2 is FQGTGA. CDR3 DNA sequence: TGTGCCAGCAGCCCATCCCGAGAGACCCTCGACGAGCAGTACTTC. Its protein product is CASSPSRETLDEQYF.

The chain recombines TRBV14 with TRBJ2-3; D gene uncertain. V lost 2 bases and J lost 5, with 8 bases in between. This CDR3 spans 13 amino acids. Germline loops: CDR1 SGHDN, CDR2 FVKESK. This CDR3 reads CASSQLRRDTQYF. CDR3 DNA: TGTGCCAGCAGCCAACTTCGGAGAGATACGCAGTATTTT.

The chain employs TRBV16 and TRBJ2-1; a possible D gene is TRBD2 (5 bases). V lost 1 base and J lost 11, with 12 bases in between. The CDR3 loop spans 13 amino acids. Looked up from germline, CDR1 is KGHSY and CDR2 is FQNENV. The CDR3 region has the DNA TGTGCCAGCAGCCAATGGACGGACTCCCAGCAGTTCTTC. This encodes CASSQWTDSQQFF.

The chain recombines TRBV28 with TRBJ2-1, with a possible D match to TRBD2 (6 bases). Germline V gives CDR1 MDHEN, CDR2 SYDVKM. This CDR3 region has 11 residues. The CDR3 region has the DNA TGTGTCGTGACTAGTTTGTCTGAGCAGTTCTTC. This gives the protein CVVTSLSEQFF.

This chain connects TRBV5-1 to TRBJ2-5; the match to TRBD2 covers 7 bases. V trimming: 7 bases; J trimming: 3 bases; junction bases outside the gene matches: 9. Germline CDR1 reads SGHRS; CDR2 reads YFSETQ. This CDR3 spans 14 amino acids. The chain's CDR3 is CASSRGVVEETQYF. The CDR3 nucleotides are TGCGCCAGCTCCCGGGGGGTAGTGGAAGAGACCCAGTACTTC.

The V call is TRBV29-1, the J call TRBJ1-1, with D possibly TRBD1 on 5 matching bases. Trimming cost V 8 bases and J 1 base, with 14 bases left between them. CDR3 length equals 13 residues. Germline loops: CDR1 SQVTM, CDR2 ANQGSEA. CDR3 bases: TGCAGCTCGAAAATCGGGGGGAACACTGAAGCTTTCTTT. Protein sequence: CSSKIGGNTEAFF.

This clone came up a few times. The chain recombines TRBV15 with TRBJ2-1; 11 bases align to TRBD2. V was clipped by 1 base and J by 8 bases; unmatched bases: 4. The CDR3 sequence is 15 residues long. CDR1 LNHNV and CDR2 YYDKDF come from the germline V gene (reference sequence). The chain's CDR3 is CATSRGLAGGHEQFF. CDR3 bases: TGTGCCACCAGCAGAGGGCTAGCGGGAGGCCATGAGCAGTTCTTC.

The rearrangement joins TRBV28 to TRBJ1-5; D is ambiguous. Germline assignment: CDR1 MDHEN and CDR2 SYDVKM. With 1 base removed from V and 5 bases from J, the gap between germline ends came to 9 bases. This CDR3 is built from 14 residues. For the CDR3, the DNA is TGTGCCAGCAGTTTATCCCGGAGCCATCAGCCCCAGCATTTT. Encoded protein: CASSLSRSHQPQHF. Based on the CDR3 plus reference TRBV28 and TRBJ1-5, the full variable domain is DVKVTQSSRYLVKRTGEKVFLECVQDMDHENMFWYRQDPGLGLRLIYFSYDVKMKEKGDIPEGYSVSREKKERFSLILESASTNQTSMYLCASSLSRSHQPQHFGDGTRLSIL.

This clone has only a few counts. The chain has TRBV28 and TRBJ2-2, with TRBD1 matching 9 bases. The junction had 10 bases not matched to a gene; V was cut back by 7 bases and J by 4 bases. The length of the CDR3 is 16 residues. Germline V gene data show CDR1 as MDHEN and CDR2 as SYDVKM. CDR3: CASTPFPGQGTGELFF. The CDR3 DNA reads as TGTGCCAGCACCCCGTTTCCGGGACAGGGCACCGGGGAGCTGTTTTTT.